One and the same sample provided the 16 T cell receptor beta chains below, sequenced in a study of CD4+ T cells in melanoma. Data came from immunoSEQ multiplex PCR; TCRdb stores just in-frame clones and leaves some out. The sample has around 100,000 clones; about 90% are singletons. The sample comprised peripheral blood. The receptors come from a human donor with melanoma.

The V gene is TRBV6-4, the J gene TRBJ1-1, with D tentatively TRBD1 (5 bases). The V end lost 5 bases, the J end lost 8 bases, and 9 bases lay between the germline ends. CDR1 is MRHNA, CDR2 SNTAGT, per germline. The CDR3 consists of 11 residues. The CDR3 region is CASSSTEEAFF. Here the CDR3 DNA reads TGTGCCAGCAGTTCGACAGAGGAAGCTTTCTTT.

The chain is built from TRBV9 and TRBJ1-2, with a weak D call TRBD1 (6 bases). The CDR3 covers 15 residues. The V gene lost 6 bases and the J gene lost 0 bases, with 15 bases spanning the gap. Germline CDR1 SGDLS, CDR2 YYNGEE. CDR3 nucleotide sequence: TGTGCCAGCACTCCCCTGGCAGGGGCTAACTATGGCTACACCTTC. This sequence encodes CASTPLAGANYGYTF.

The V and J genes are TRBV4-2 and TRBJ1-1; D is perhaps TRBD1 (6 bases). V dropped 5 bases and J dropped 0 bases, with 13 bases sitting between them. The CDR3 is made up of 15 amino acids. The germline gives CDR1 LGHNA, CDR2 YNFKEQ. The CDR3 reads CASSSQQGMNTEAFF. The CDR3 nucleotides read TGTGCCAGCAGCTCCCAGCAGGGGATGAACACTGAAGCTTTCTTT.

The rearrangement uses TRBV21-1 and TRBJ2-5; TRBD1 reflects the table's D call only, with no check against the DNA. TRBV21-1 is shown as a pseudogene. The CDR3 extends over 15 amino acids. The CDR3 loop is CASSPRQGPQETQYF. The CDR3 DNA is TGTGCCAGCAGCCCCCGACAGGGACCCCAAGAGACCCAGTACTTC.

The CDR3 loop is CASSLESAYEQYF. CDR3 nucleotides: TGTGCCAGCAGTTTAGAGAGTGCCTACGAGCAGTACTTC. The V call is TRBV27, the J call TRBJ2-7; D ambiguous. Germline CDR1 and CDR2: MNHEY and SMNVEV (reference sequence). Trimming removed 2 bases at V and 2 bases at J, with 7 bases between. This CDR3 is 13 amino acids long.

The J gene is TRBJ2-3, the V gene TRBV11-2; 8 bases are a match to TRBD2. This CDR3 contains 16 residues. Losses at the gene ends were 2 bases for V and 0 bases for J; bases not matched to a gene: 4. Germline CDR1 SGHAT, CDR2 FQNNGV. The CDR3 bases are TGTGCCAGCAGCTTAAGCGGGAGTAGGAGCACAGATACGCAGTATTTT. Translating gives CASSLSGSRSTDTQYF.

This chain connects TRBV4-1 to TRBJ1-1, with 11 bases fitting TRBD1. The V and J ends lost 6 bases and 7 bases, in that order; junction bases with no gene match: 13. The CDR3 has 16 residues. Germline CDR1 MGHRA, CDR2 YSYEKL. The CDR3 spells CASRFRKGQGDVEAFF. The CDR3 DNA is TGCGCCAGCAGATTCAGAAAGGGACAGGGGGATGTTGAAGCTTTCTTT.

This chain uses TRBV5-1 with TRBJ1-5; unclear D gene. The V end was cut by 0 bases, the J end by 7 bases, with 14 bases between. This CDR3 has 15 amino acids. Germline assignment: CDR1 SGHRS and CDR2 YFSETQ. The CDR3 region has the DNA TGCGCCAGCAGCTTGGGGACTGCCGAGGGCCAGCCCCAGCATTTT. Its protein product is CASSLGTAEGQPQHF.

The chain is built from TRBV5-5 and TRBJ1-3; 9 bases line up with TRBD1. CDR3 length: 15 amino acids. Germline CDR1 reads SGHKS; CDR2 reads YYEKEE (reference sequence). The junction had 2 bases not matched to a gene; V was cut back by 3 bases and J by 1 base. This CDR3 is CASSSGTGSGNTIYF. CDR3 DNA sequence: TGTGCCAGCAGCTCCGGGACAGGGTCTGGAAACACCATATATTTT.

V and J are TRBV4-1 and TRBJ1-2, with 7 bases identical to TRBD1. Per the germline V gene, CDR1 is MGHRA and CDR2 is YSYEKL. After removal of 3 bases from V and 8 bases from J, the junction contained 15 bases not matched to a gene. The CDR3 is 16 residues long. The CDR3 loop reads CASSHHRATGWNGYTF. CDR3 sequence (DNA): TGCGCCAGCAGCCACCACCGGGCGACAGGGTGGAACGGCTACACCTTC.

V gene TRBV15 combines with J gene TRBJ2-1; TRBD1 is a possible D gene (5 bases). Trimming removed 3 bases from V and 2 bases from J, with 14 bases in between. Germline V gives CDR1 LNHNV, CDR2 YYDKDF (reference sequence). CDR3 size: 16 residues. For the CDR3, the DNA is TGTGCCACCAGCAGGAGCTACGACAGAACCTACAATGAGCAGTTCTTC. Translating gives CATSRSYDRTYNEQFF.

The CDR3 nucleotides are TGTGCCAGCACCGGGACTAGCGGGACGGGGCCGGGGACCCAGTACTTC. Protein sequence: CASTGTSGTGPGTQYF. J is TRBJ2-5 and V is TRBV5-4, with 13 bases identical to TRBD2. This CDR3 is built from 16 residues. The germline CDR1 and CDR2 sequences are SGHNT and YYREEE (reference sequence). The junction had 12 bases not matched to a gene; V was cut back by 6 bases and J by 7 bases.

V usage is TRBV4-1 and J usage is TRBJ1-1; no reliable D call. Germline V lookup: CDR1 MGHRA, CDR2 YSYEKL. This CDR3 region has 14 residues. Trimming shortened V by 1 base and J by 3 bases, and 9 bases separated the two germline ends. CDR3 in DNA: TGCGCCAGCAGCCAAGTACCGGAGGACACTGAAGCTTTCTTT. Protein: CASSQVPEDTEAFF.

The J gene is TRBJ1-1, the V gene TRBV5-6; possibly TRBD1 for D (6 bases). CDR1 is SGHDT, CDR2 YYEEEE, per germline. This CDR3 is 16 amino acids long. Trimming removed 0 bases from V and 4 bases from J, with 16 bases in between. The CDR3 region is CASSLGGTTLGTEAFF. CDR3 DNA sequence: TGTGCCAGCAGCTTGGGGGGGACAACTCTCGGCACTGAAGCTTTCTTT.

The rearrangement joins TRBV7-3 to TRBJ2-1; TRBD2 aligns across 8 bases. Germline trimming cut 2 bases from V and 4 bases from J; bases unmatched to any gene: 4. The CDR3 totals 15 residues. The V gene's germline CDR1 is SGHTA and CDR2 FQGTGA. The CDR3 spells CASSLVSGAYNEQFF. The DNA of the CDR3 is TGTGCCAGCAGCTTAGTTAGCGGGGCATACAATGAGCAGTTCTTC.

This chain uses TRBV4-2 with TRBJ2-4; D may be TRBD1 (6 bases). Trimming removed 7 bases at V and 6 bases at J, with 19 bases between. There are 15 residues in the CDR3. Looked up from germline, CDR1 is LGHNA and CDR2 is YNFKEQ. CDR3: CASNPNPLGGNIQYF. The CDR3 DNA reads as TGTGCCAGCAACCCTAACCCGCTAGGGGGAAACATTCAGTACTTC.